This T cell receptor beta chain was found in a study of T cell clones after liver transplantation. About the research overall: Pre-transplant mixed lymphocyte reactions yielded third-party-reactive TCRbeta sequences as comparators for graft-donor-reactive sequences.

Sorting of unstimulated PBMCs yielded separate CD3+CD4+ and CD3+CD8+ fractions. In regard to this clone: As yet, its antigen is unknown.

General study findings and limits: Migration into the graft, not deletion, may explain lost graft donor-reactive T cells.

TCRdb's table, derived via immunoSEQ multiplex PCR, lists solely in-frame clones and lacks some. The sample has under 20,000 clones; approximately 88% are singletons. This receptor was identified in a human donor who received a liver transplant. Sequences were derived from CD8+ T cells from blood, sampled before liver transplant.

The CDR3 DNA is TGTGCCAGCAGCTTAGCCGGCGGGAGGGAGACCCAGTACTTC. Amino acids: CASSLAGGRETQYF. The genes are TRBV13 and TRBJ2-5; TRBD2 aligns across 8 bases. V was clipped by 1 base and J by 5 bases; unmatched bases: 3. The germline gives CDR1 PRHDT, CDR2 FYEKMQ (reference sequence). The CDR3 covers 14 residues. Variable domain in full (rest from reference TRBV13 and TRBJ2-5): AAGVIQSPRHLIKEKRETATLKCYPIPRHDTVYWYQQGPGQDPQFLISFYEKMQSDKGSIPDRFSAQQFSDYHSELNMSSLELGDSALYFCASSLAGGRETQYFGPGTRLLVL.